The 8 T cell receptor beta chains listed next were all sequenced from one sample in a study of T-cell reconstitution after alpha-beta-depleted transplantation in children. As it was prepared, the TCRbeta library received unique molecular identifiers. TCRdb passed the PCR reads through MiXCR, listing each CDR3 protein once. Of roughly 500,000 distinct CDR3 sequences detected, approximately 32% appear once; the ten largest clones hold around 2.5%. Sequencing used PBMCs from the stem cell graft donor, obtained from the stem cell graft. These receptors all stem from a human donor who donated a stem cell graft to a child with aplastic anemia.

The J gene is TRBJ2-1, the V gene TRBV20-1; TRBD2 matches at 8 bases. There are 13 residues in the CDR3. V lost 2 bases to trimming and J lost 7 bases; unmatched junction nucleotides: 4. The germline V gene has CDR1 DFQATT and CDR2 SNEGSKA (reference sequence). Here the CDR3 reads CSARPGGRNEQFF. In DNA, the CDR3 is TGCAGTGCTAGACCGGGAGGGCGGAATGAGCAGTTCTTC.

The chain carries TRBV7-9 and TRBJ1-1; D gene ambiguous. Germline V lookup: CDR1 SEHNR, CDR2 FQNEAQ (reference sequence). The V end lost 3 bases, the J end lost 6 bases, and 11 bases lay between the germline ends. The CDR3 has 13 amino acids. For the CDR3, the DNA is TGTGCCAGCAGCTTTAGGGAGAGTTCTGAAGCTTTCTTT. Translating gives CASSFRESSEAFF.

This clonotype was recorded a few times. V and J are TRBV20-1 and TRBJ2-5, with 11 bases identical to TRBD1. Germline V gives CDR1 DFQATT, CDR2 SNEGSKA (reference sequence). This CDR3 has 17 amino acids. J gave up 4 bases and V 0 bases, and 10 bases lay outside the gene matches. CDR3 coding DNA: TGCAGTGCTAGAGACCCTGGGACAGGGGGGGCATTAGAGACCCAGTACTTC. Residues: CSARDPGTGGALETQYF.

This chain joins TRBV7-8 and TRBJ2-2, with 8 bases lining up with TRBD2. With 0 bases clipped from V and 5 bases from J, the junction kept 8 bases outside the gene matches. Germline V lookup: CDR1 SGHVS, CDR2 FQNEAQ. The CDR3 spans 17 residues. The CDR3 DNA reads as TGTGCCAGCAGCTTAGCAGGCGGCGGGAGGATAACCGGGGAGCTGTTTTTT. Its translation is CASSLAGGGRITGELFF.

In DNA form, the CDR3 reads TGTGCCAGCAGTTACGACGGACAGGGGTGCACAGATACGCAGTATTTT. It is translated as CASSYDGQGCTDTQYF. V gene TRBV6-5 combines with J gene TRBJ2-3; the match to TRBD1 covers 9 bases. The V segment lost 2 bases and the J segment 1 base; nucleotides outside the gene matches: 4. The length of the CDR3 is 16 residues. Germline V gene lookup returns CDR1 MNHEY and CDR2 SVGAGI.

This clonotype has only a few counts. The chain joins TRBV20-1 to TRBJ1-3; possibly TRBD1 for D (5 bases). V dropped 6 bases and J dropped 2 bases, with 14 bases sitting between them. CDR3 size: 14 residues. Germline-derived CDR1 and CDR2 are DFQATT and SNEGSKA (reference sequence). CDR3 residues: CSAGTGSTGNTIYF. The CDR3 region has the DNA TGCAGTGCGGGGACGGGATCTACTGGAAACACCATATATTTT.

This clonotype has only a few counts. CDR3 loop: CSVGRGEHQPQHF. The DNA of the CDR3 is TGCAGCGTTGGGAGGGGAGAGCATCAGCCCCAGCATTTT. The V and J genes are TRBV29-1 and TRBJ1-5, with D possibly being TRBD1 (5 bases). Per germline, CDR1 SQVTM and CDR2 ANQGSEA. V lost 4 bases and J lost 5, with 12 bases in between. The CDR3 covers 13 residues.

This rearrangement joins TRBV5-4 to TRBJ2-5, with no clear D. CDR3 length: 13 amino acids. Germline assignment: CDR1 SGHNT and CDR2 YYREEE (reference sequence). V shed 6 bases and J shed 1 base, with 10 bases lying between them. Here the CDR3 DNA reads TGTGCCAGCACTCCTAGGACCCAAGAGACCCAGTACTTC. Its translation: CASTPRTQETQYF.